This T cell receptor beta chain was identified in a study of blood T cell repertoires in COVID-19. About the research overall: COVID-19 samples, acute and convalescent, were from the United States, Italy and Spain.

The authors' processing: Quantification of nucleated cells was approximated via reference gene primer amplification. Sequenced by immunoSEQ multiplex PCR; TCRdb stores in-frame clones only, minus some. From that table come the V and J calls and clone size; the DNA was used to work out D and trimming. Of 250,000 or so clones listed, 80% to 90% are singletons. CDR3 length: 12 amino acids. V was trimmed by 2 bases and J by 6 bases, leaving 8 bases between them. Material for sequencing was peripheral blood. The TCR sequence derives from a woman aged 40 to 50 who had recovered from COVID-19. The chain uses TRBV12-3 or TRBV12-4 and TRBJ2-7; unclear D gene. The CDR3 DNA sequence: TGTGCCAGCAGTTTACTAAGAGGCGAGCAGTACGTC. Translation gives CASSLLRGEQYV.